This record covers a single TCR beta chain. Antigen unknown. Starting from 500 ng of total RNA, TCR libraries were made with linear amplification. Each CDR3 protein is one row after TCRdb ran MiXCR on the reads. The sample contains about 180,000 distinct CDR3 sequences, around three quarters of which appear only once. These data belong to a study of healthy donors' naive CD4 and CD8 T cells. Sorting defined naive CD4+ as CD4+CD8-CD45RO-CD45RA+ and naive CD8+ as CD8+CD4-CD45RA+CD27bright. The CDR3 is 15 amino acids. The junction had 12 bases not matched to a gene; V was cut back by 3 bases and J by 7 bases. From germline, CDR1 is GTSNPN and CDR2 SVGIG (reference sequence). Study-level results: The study did not address homeostatic proliferation effects in naive T cells.

The chain employs TRBV30 and TRBJ2-7; TRBD1 aligns across 10 bases. Sequenced material: naive CD4+ and CD8+ T cells sorted from blood, pooled from several donors. This TCR came from a pool of human donors in good health; the sample pools cells from several healthy donors. CDR3 coding DNA: TGTGCCTGGAGCCACGGGACAGGGGTTAATCTGGAGCAGTACTTC. Translation: CAWSHGTGVNLEQYF.